Each of the 9 T cell receptor beta chains below was sequenced from the same sample in a study of graft-versus-host responses after intestinal transplantation. The repertoire was sequenced with immunoSEQ multiplex PCR; TCRdb's copy has only in-frame clones and lacks some. The data show about 71,000 clones, less than 95% seen once. No antigen has been assigned to these receptors. Sample: unstimulated CD8+ T cells sorted from spleen or lymph node cells, taken before intestinal transplant. Source of these receptors: a human donor who received an intestinal transplant.

The chain has TRBV9 and TRBJ1-2, with D unresolved. CDR3 length: 12 residues. Germline values: CDR1 SGDLS, CDR2 YYNGEE. Trimming pared 5 bases from V and 4 bases from J, leaving 9 bases between. CDR3 bases: TGTGCCAGCAGAACTGTTGGCTATGGCTACACCTTC. Encoded protein: CASRTVGYGYTF.

This clone turned up a few times. In the same sample, other DNA sequences code for this CDR3. The V gene is TRBV6-5, the J gene TRBJ1-2; no reliable D call. The ends were cut back, 3 bases at V and 0 bases at J, with 5 bases in the middle. Germline assignment: CDR1 MNHEY and CDR2 SVGAGI. This CDR3 has 13 amino acids. CDR3 loop: CASSYEANYGYTF. The CDR3 nucleotides read TGTGCCAGCAGTTATGAGGCTAACTATGGCTACACCTTC.

The sample holds one count of this clone. The chain joins TRBV5-6 to TRBJ2-1; perhaps TRBD2 as D (5 bases). Trimming removed 0 bases from V and 7 bases from J, with 14 bases in between. The CDR3 totals 15 residues. The germline V gene encodes CDR1 SGHDT and CDR2 YYEEEE. CDR3 amino acids: CASSLVRADENEQFF. The CDR3 region has the DNA TGTGCCAGCAGCTTGGTGAGGGCCGACGAAAATGAGCAGTTCTTC.

The chain's CDR3 is CASSQQGHEQYF. The DNA of the CDR3 is TGTGCCAGCAGCCAGCAGGGTCACGAGCAGTACTTC. The chain employs TRBV4-2 and TRBJ2-7; the D gene is possibly TRBD1 (5 bases). The CDR3 extends over 12 amino acids. The ends were cut back, 3 bases at V and 5 bases at J, with 8 bases in the middle. Germline V gives CDR1 LGHNA, CDR2 YNFKEQ.

The chain employs TRBV27 and TRBJ1-1; D remains unclear. V was clipped by 8 bases and J by 3 bases, with 22 bases between them. The CDR3 is 16 amino acids. The germline V gene encodes CDR1 MNHEY and CDR2 SMNVEV (reference sequence). The CDR3 here is CASHPGSPRIDTEAFF. CDR3 coding DNA: TGTGCCAGCCACCCGGGGAGTCCCCGTATTGACACTGAAGCTTTCTTT.

CDR3 nucleotide sequence: TGTGCCAGCAGTTACGGGGGGGGCGAGCAGTACTTC. This sequence encodes CASSYGGGEQYF. The V call is TRBV6-5, the J call TRBJ2-7; 7 bases line up with TRBD2. J gave up 6 bases and V 2 bases, and 1 base lay outside the gene matches. Germline V gene sequence: CDR1 MNHEY, CDR2 SVGAGI. CDR3 length equals 12 residues.

The chain combines TRBV12-2 with TRBJ1-1; TRBD1, the table's D call, was not compared with the DNA. TRBV12-2 is classified as a pseudogene. CDR3 length equals 19 residues. CDR3 sequence reads: CASRLGVGEDRAVSTEAFF. The CDR3 DNA reads TGTGCAAGTCGCTTAGGGGTGGGTGAGGACAGGGCGGTTTCGACTGAAGCTTTCTTT.

V and J are TRBV11-2 and TRBJ1-5; the D gene is possibly TRBD1 (5 bases). V was pared by 5 bases and J by 4 bases, with 15 bases between. The CDR3 runs 15 residues. CDR1 and CDR2 (germline): SGHAT, FQNNGV. The CDR3 region has the DNA TGTGCCAGCAGCGCACTGGGGGGTGGGAATCAGCCCCAGCATTTT. Its protein product is CASSALGGGNQPQHF.

This clone was observed once. V usage is TRBV2 and J usage is TRBJ1-2; 9 bases are a match to TRBD1. The trim removed 5 bases at V and 6 bases at J, leaving 7 bases unmatched. There are 14 residues in the CDR3. Germline lookup yields CDR1 SNHLY and CDR2 FYNNEI. CDR3 nucleotide sequence: TGTGCCAGCAGTCCCTACAGGGGGCTGGATGGCTACACCTTC. Protein product: CASSPYRGLDGYTF.